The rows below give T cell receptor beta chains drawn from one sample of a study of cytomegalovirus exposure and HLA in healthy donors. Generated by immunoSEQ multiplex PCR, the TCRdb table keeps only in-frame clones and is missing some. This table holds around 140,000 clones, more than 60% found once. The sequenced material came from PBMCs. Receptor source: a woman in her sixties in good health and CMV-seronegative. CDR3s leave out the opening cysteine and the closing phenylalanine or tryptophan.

cdr3_aa: ASSSWGQGQETQY; cdr3_length: 13; v_call: TRBV7-8; j_call: TRBJ2-5
cdr3_aa: ASSPGLAISGNEQF; cdr3_length: 14; v_call: TRBV5-1; j_call: TRBJ2-1
cdr3_aa: ASSRGGSSYSNQPQH; cdr3_length: 15; v_call: TRBV19; j_call: TRBJ1-5
cdr3_aa: ASSRLAGGGEQF; cdr3_length: 12; v_call: TRBV6-6; j_call: TRBJ2-1
cdr3_aa: ASSFSGGRETQY; cdr3_length: 12; v_call: TRBV28; j_call: TRBJ2-5
cdr3_aa: ATSRDRGGEQY; cdr3_length: 11; v_call: TRBV15; j_call: TRBJ2-7
cdr3_aa: ASSQDLAGGYEQY; cdr3_length: 13; v_call: TRBV4-2; j_call: TRBJ2-7
cdr3_aa: ASSIQSEAF; cdr3_length: 9; v_call: TRBV19; j_call: TRBJ1-1
cdr3_aa: ASSSRGGLSYEQY; cdr3_length: 13; v_call: TRBV6-6; j_call: -
cdr3_aa: SVETGSYNEQF; cdr3_length: 11; v_call: TRBV29-1; j_call: TRBJ2-1
cdr3_aa: ASSSNGWSYGYT; cdr3_length: 12; v_call: TRBV2; j_call: TRBJ1-2
cdr3_aa: ASSVARTGGIETQY; cdr3_length: 14; v_call: TRBV9; j_call: TRBJ2-5
cdr3_aa: ATSRDFGQPNRGSYGYT; cdr3_length: 17; v_call: TRBV15; j_call: TRBJ1-2
cdr3_aa: ASSFMGGSETQY; cdr3_length: 12; v_call: TRBV7-2; j_call: TRBJ2-5
cdr3_aa: ASSLDRGYGYT; cdr3_length: 11; v_call: TRBV5-1; j_call: TRBJ1-2
cdr3_aa: ASSELTGFGYT; cdr3_length: 11; v_call: TRBV25-1; j_call: TRBJ1-2
cdr3_aa: ASSSGGQGHGYT; cdr3_length: 12; v_call: TRBV7-9; j_call: TRBJ1-2
cdr3_aa: ASSLRDRGLDGYT; cdr3_length: 13; v_call: TRBV5-4; j_call: TRBJ1-2
cdr3_aa: ASSESPHLVSNTQY; cdr3_length: 14; v_call: TRBV25-1; j_call: TRBJ2-3
cdr3_aa: ASRTSGGLSGELF; cdr3_length: 13; v_call: TRBV5-1; j_call: TRBJ2-2
cdr3_aa: ASSFGGVSEQY; cdr3_length: 11; v_call: TRBV7-9; j_call: -
cdr3_aa: ASSRKTSGGNSTDTQY; cdr3_length: 16; v_call: TRBV12-1; j_call: TRBJ2-3
cdr3_aa: ASMDGVRGNQPQH; cdr3_length: 13; v_call: TRBV19; j_call: TRBJ1-5
cdr3_aa: ASSGLVSGELF; cdr3_length: 11; v_call: TRBV6-5; j_call: TRBJ2-2
cdr3_aa: ASSLIDLLNQPQH; cdr3_length: 13; v_call: TRBV28; j_call: TRBJ1-5
cdr3_aa: ASRTVNTEAF; cdr3_length: 10; v_call: TRBV6-1; j_call: TRBJ1-1
cdr3_aa: ASSRRDSSYNEQF; cdr3_length: 13; v_call: TRBV6-5; j_call: TRBJ2-1
cdr3_aa: AIRGGPPTGELF; cdr3_length: 12; v_call: TRBV10-3; j_call: TRBJ2-2
cdr3_aa: ASSQDQRGWTEAF; cdr3_length: 13; v_call: TRBV4-3; j_call: TRBJ1-1
cdr3_aa: ASSVGTSGGGNEQF; cdr3_length: 14; v_call: TRBV9; j_call: TRBJ2-1
cdr3_aa: ASTGGTGHLGPQF; cdr3_length: 13; v_call: TRBV2; j_call: TRBJ2-1
cdr3_aa: ASRMAPQGVNTEAF; cdr3_length: 14; v_call: TRBV5-1; j_call: TRBJ1-1
cdr3_aa: ASSLGQGNTIY; cdr3_length: 11; v_call: TRBV5-1; j_call: TRBJ1-3